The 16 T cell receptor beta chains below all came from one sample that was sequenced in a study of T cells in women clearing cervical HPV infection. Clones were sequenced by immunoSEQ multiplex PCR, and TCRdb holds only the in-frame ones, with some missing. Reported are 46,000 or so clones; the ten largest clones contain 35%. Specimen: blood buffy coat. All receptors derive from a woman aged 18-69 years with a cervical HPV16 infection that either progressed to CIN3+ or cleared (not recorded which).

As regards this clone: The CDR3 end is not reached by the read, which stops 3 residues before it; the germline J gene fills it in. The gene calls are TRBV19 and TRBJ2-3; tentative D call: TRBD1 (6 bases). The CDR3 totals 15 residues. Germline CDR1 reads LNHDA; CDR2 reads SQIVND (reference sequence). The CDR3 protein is CASKQGEYSNQPQYF. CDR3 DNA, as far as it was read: TGTGCCAGTAAACAGGGTGAATATAGCAATCAGCCG. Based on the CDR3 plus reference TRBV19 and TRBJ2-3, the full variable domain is DGGITQSPKYLFRKEGQNVTLSCEQNLNHDAMYWYRQDPGQGLRLIYYSQIVNDFQKGDIAEGYSVSREKKESFPLTVTSAQKNPTAFYLCASKQGEYSNQPQYFGPGTRLTVL.

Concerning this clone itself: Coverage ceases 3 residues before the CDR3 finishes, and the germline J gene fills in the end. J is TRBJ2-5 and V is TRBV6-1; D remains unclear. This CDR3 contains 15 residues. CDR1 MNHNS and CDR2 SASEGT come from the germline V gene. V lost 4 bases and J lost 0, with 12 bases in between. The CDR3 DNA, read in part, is TGTGCCAGCAGTGCGGGTTTTTGGTACCAAGAGACC. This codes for CASSAGFWYQET. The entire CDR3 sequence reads CASSAGFWYQETQYF.

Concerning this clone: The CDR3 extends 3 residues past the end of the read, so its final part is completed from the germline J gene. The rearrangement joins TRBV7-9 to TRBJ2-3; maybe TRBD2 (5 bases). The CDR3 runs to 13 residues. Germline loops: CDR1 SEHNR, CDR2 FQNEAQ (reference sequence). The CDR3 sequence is CASSLAGEQPQYF. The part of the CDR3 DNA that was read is TGTGCCAGCAGCTTGGCGGGTGAACAGCCG. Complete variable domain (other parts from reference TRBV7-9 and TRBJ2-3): DTGVSQNPRHKITKRGQNVTFRCDPISEHNRLYWYRQTLGQGPEFLTYFQNEAQLEKSRLLSDRFSAERPKGSFSTLEIQRTEQGDSAMYLCASSLAGEQPQYFGPGTRLTVL.

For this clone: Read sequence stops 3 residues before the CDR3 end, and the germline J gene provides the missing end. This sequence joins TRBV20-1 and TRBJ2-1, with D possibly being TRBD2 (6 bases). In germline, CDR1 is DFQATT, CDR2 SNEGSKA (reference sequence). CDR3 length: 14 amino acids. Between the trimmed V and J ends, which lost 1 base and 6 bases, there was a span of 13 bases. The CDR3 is CSARVPGLPNEQFF. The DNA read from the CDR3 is TGCAGTGCTAGAGTCCCGGGACTTCCCAATGAG.

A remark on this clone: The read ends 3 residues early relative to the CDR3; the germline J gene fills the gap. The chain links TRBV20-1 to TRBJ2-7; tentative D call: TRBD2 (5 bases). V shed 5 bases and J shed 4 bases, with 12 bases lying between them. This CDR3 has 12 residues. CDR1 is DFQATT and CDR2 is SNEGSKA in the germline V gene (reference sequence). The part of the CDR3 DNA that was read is TGCAGTGCTCGGGGAAACGGGTACGAG. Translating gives CSARGNGYE. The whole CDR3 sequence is CSARGNGYEQYF.

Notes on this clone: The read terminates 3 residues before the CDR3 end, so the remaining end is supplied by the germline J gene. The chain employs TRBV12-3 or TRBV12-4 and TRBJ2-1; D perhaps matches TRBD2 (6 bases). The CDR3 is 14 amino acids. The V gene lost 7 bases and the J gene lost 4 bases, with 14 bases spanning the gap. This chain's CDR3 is CASIISGAYNEQFF. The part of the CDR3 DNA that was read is TGTGCCAGCATTATTAGCGGAGCGTACAATGAG.

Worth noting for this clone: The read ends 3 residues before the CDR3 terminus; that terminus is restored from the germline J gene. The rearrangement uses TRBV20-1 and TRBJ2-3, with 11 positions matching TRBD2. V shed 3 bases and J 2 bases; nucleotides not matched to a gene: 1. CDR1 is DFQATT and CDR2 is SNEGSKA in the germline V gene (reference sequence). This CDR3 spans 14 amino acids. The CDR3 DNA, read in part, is TGCAGTGCTAGGACTAGCGGGAACACAGATACG. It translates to CSARTSGNTDT. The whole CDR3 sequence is CSARTSGNTDTQYF.

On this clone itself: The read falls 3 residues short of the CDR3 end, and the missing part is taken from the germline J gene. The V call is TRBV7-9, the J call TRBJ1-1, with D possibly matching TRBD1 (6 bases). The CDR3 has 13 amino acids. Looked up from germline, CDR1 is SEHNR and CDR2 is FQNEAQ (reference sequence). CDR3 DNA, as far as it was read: TGTGCCAGCAGCCGAGGGGGGGGCGAGGAA. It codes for CASSRGGGEE. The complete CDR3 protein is CASSRGGGEEAFF.

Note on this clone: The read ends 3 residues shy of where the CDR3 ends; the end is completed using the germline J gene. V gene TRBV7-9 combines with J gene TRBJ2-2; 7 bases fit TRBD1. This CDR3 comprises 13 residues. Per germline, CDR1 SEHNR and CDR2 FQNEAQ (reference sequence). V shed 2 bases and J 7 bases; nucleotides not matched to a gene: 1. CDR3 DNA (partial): TGTGCCAGCAGCTTACCAGGGGGCGGGGAG. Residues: CASSLPGGGE. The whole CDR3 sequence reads CASSLPGGGELFF. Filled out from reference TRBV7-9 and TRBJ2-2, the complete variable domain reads DTGVSQNPRHKITKRGQNVTFRCDPISEHNRLYWYRQTLGQGPEFLTYFQNEAQLEKSRLLSDRFSAERPKGSFSTLEIQRTEQGDSAMYLCASSLPGGGELFFGEGSRLTVL.

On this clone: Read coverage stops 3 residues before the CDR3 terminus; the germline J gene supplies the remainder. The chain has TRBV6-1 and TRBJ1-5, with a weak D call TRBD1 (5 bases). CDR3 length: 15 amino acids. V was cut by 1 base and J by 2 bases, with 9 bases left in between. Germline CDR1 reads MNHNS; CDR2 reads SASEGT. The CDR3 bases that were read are TGTGCCAGCAGTGAAGAAGGCAGGGGCAATCAGCCC. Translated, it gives CASSEEGRGNQP. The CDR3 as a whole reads CASSEEGRGNQPQHF.

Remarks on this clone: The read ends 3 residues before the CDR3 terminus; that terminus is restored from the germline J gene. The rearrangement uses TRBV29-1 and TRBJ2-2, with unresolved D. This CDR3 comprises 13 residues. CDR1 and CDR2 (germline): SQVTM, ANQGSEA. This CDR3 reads CSVLWQDNEKLFF. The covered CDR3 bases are TGCAGCGTTCTCTGGCAGGATAATGAAAAG.

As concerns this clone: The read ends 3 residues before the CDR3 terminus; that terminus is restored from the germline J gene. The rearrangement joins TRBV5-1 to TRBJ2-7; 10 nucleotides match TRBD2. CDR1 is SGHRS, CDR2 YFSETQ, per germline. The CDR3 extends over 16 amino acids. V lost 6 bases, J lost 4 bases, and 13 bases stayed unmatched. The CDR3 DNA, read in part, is TGCGCCAGCACCTCTGTAGCGGGGGGCCCCCTTTACGAG. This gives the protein CASTSVAGGPLYE. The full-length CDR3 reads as CASTSVAGGPLYEQYF.

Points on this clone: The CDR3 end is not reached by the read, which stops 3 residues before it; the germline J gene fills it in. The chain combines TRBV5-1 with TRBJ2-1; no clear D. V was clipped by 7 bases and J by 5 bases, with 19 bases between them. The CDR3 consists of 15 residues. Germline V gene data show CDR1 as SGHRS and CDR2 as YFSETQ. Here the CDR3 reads CASRRPDVGHNEQFF. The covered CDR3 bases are TGCGCCAGCCGAAGACCGGATGTGGGCCACAATGAG.

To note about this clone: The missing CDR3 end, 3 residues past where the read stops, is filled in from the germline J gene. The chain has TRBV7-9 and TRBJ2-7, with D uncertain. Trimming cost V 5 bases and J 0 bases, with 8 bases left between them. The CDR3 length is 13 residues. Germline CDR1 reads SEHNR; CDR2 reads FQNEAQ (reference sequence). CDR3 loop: CASSGRHSYEQYF. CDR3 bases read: TGTGCCAGCAGCGGCAGGCACTCCTACGAG.

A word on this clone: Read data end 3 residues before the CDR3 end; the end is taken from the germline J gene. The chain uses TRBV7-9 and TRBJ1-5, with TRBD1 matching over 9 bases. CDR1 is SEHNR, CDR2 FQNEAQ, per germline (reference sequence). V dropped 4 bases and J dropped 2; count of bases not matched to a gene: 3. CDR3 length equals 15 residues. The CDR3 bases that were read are TGTGCCAGCAGCTCGGGACAGGGCGGCAATCAGCCC. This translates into CASSSGQGGNQP. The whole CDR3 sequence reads CASSSGQGGNQPQHF.

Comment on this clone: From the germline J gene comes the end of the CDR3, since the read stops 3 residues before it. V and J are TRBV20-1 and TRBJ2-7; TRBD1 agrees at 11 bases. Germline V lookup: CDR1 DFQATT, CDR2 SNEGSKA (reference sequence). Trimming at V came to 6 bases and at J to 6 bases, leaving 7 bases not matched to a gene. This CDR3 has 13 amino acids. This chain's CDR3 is CSALGTGGVEQYF. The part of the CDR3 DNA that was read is TGCAGTGCCCTCGGGACAGGGGGGGTCGAG.